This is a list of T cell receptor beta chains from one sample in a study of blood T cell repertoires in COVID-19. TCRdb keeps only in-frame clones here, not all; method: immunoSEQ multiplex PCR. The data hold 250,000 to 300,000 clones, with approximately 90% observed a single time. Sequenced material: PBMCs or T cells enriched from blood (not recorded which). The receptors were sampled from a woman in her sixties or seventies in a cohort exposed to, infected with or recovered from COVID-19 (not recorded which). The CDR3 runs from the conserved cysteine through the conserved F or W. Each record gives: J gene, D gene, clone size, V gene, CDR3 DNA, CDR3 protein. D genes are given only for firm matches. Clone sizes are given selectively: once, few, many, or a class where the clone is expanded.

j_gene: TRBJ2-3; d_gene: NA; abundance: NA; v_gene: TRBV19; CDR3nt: TGTGCCAGTACCCTGGGGCTCCCCACAGATACGCAGTATTTT; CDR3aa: CASTLGLPTDTQYF
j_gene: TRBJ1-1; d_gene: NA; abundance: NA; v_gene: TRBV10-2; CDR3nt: TGCGCCAGCAAAAGGCTCGAGGGTGTGGGCACTGAAGCTTTCTTT; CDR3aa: CASKRLEGVGTEAFF
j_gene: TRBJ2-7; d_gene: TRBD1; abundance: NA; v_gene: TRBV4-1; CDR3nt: TGCGCCAGCCGAGACAGGGGGCGGGTAAGCGAGCAGTACTTC; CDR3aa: CASRDRGRVSEQYF
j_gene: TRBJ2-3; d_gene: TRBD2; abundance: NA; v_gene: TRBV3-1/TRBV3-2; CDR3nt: TGTGCCAGCAGCCCCGCGAGCGGGAAAGTCGATACGCAGTATTTT; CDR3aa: CASSPASGKVDTQYF
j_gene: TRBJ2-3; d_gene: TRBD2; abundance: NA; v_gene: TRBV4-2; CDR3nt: TGTGCCAGCAGCCAAGGAAATAGCGGGAGGGCCATAGATACGCAGTATTTT; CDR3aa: CASSQGNSGRAIDTQYF
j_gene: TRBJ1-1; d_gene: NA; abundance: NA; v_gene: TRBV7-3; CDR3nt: TGTGCCAGCAGCTTAAGTTCGGCGGGGCCGGAAGCTTTCTTT; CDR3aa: CASSLSSAGPEAFF
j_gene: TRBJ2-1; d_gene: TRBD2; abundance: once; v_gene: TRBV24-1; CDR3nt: TGTGCCACCAGTGAGAGACTAGCGGATGCCTACAATGAGCAGTTCTTC; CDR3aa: CATSERLADAYNEQFF
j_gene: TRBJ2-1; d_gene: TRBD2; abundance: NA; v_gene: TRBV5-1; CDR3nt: TGCGCCAGCAGCCCCGGGACTAGCGGGAGGCCCAAGTTCTTC; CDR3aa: CASSPGTSGRPKFF
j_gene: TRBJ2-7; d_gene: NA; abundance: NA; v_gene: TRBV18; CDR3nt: TGTGCCAGCTCACCAGGGCAGGGGCCCTACGAGCAGTACTTC; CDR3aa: CASSPGQGPYEQYF
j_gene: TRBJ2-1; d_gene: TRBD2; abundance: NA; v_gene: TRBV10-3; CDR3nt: TGTGCCATCAGTGGGGGACTAGCGGGAGTATCCAATGAGCAGTTCTTC; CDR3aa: CAISGGLAGVSNEQFF
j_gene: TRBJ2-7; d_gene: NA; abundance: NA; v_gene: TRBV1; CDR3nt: TGCACCAGCAGCCAATACACCGGGACTAGCGTTACCTACGAGCAGTACTTC; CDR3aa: CTSSQYTGTSVTYEQYF
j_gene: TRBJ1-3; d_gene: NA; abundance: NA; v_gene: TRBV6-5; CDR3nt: TGTGCCAGCAGTCTACAGCTTAGCTCTGGAAACACCATATATTTT; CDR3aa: CASSLQLSSGNTIYF
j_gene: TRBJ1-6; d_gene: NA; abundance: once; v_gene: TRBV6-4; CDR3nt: TGTGCCAGCAGTACTGGGGGCCTTTCACCCCTCCACTTT; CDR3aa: CASSTGGLSPLHF
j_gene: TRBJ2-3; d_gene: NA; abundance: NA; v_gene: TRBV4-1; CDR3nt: TGCGCCAGCAGCCAAGATCCCTTCTTCACAGATACGCAGTATTTT; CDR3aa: CASSQDPFFTDTQYF
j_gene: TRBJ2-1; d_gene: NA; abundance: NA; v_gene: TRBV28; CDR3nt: TGTGCCAGCAGTGCCCATTCGAGCTCCTACAATGAGCAGTTCTTC; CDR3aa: CASSAHSSSYNEQFF
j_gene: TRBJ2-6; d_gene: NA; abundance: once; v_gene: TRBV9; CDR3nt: TGTGCCAGCAGCGGTGGAGGGGTAGGGGCCAACGTCCTGACTTTC; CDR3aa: CASSGGGVGANVLTF
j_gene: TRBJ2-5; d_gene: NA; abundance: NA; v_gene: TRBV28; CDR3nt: TGTGCCAGCAGTTTCAGTAGCGCCCAAGAGACCCAGTACTTC; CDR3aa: CASSFSSAQETQYF
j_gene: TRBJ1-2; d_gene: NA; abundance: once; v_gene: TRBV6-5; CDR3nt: TGTGCCAGCAGCCCAGGGGAGCTCTATGGCTACACCTTC; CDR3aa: CASSPGELYGYTF
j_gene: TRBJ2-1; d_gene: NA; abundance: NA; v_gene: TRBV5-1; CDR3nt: TGCGCCAGCAGCCCCGGGGGACGGGAGCGGACTGAGCAGTTCTTC; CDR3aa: CASSPGGRERTEQFF
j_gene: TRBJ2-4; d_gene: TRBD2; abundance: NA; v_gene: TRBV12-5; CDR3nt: TGTGCTAGTGGCCCGCGGACTAGCGGGAGGGATGTAGCCAAAAACATTCAGTACTTC; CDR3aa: CASGPRTSGRDVAKNIQYF
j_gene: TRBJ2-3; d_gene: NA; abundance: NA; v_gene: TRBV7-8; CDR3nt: TGTGCCAGCAGAGGGCCCAGGAGGCTTAGCACAGATACGCAGTATTTT; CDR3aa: CASRGPRRLSTDTQYF
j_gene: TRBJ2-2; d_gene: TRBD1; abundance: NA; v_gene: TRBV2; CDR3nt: TGTGCCAGCAGTGCCGGGACAGGGTATAGCACCGGGGAGCTGTTTTTT; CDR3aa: CASSAGTGYSTGELFF
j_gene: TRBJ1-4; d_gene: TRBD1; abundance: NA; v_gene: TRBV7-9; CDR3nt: TGTGCCAGCAGCTTATACCGGGACAGTAATGAAAAACTGTTTTTT; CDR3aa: CASSLYRDSNEKLFF
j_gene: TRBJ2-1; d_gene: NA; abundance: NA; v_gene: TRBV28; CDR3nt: TGTGCCAGCAGTTGGTCGGGCGGGATTACCAATGAGCAGTTCTTC; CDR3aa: CASSWSGGITNEQFF
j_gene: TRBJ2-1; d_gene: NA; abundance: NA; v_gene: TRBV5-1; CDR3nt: TGCGCCAGCAGCTTGGACAGGATCTACAATGAGCAGTTCTTC; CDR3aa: CASSLDRIYNEQFF
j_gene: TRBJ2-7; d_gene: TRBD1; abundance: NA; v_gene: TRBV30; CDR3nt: TGTGCCTGGGGGACAGCGACCTACGAGCAGTACTTC; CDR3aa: CAWGTATYEQYF
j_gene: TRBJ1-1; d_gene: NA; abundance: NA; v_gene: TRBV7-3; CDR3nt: TGTGCCAGCAGTCGACTCGGGGGGAGTGAAGCTTTCTTT; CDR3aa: CASSRLGGSEAFF
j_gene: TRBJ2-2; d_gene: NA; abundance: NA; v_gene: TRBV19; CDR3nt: TGTGCCAGTAGTATCCAAACCCTCGGGGCCGGGGAGCTGTTTTTT; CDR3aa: CASSIQTLGAGELFF
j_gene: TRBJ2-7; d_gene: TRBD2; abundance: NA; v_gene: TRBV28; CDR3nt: TGTGCCAGCAGAACCGGGACTAACTACGAGCAGTACTTC; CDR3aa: CASRTGTNYEQYF
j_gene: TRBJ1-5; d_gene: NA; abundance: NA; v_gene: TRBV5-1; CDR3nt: TGCGCCAGCTCTCAGGGCCTCAATCAGCCCCAGCATTTT; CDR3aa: CASSQGLNQPQHF
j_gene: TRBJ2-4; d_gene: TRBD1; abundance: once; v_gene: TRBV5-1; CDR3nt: TGCGCCAGCAGCTCACCGGGACAGGGGAACATTCAGTACTTC; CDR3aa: CASSSPGQGNIQYF
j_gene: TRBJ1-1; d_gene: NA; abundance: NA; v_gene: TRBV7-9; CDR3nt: TGTGCCAGCAGCTTTTGGGAGATGAACACTGAAGCTTTCTTT; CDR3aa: CASSFWEMNTEAFF
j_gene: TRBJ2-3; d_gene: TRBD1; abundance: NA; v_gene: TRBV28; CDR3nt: TGTGCCAGCAGTCCCACAGGGGTGAGGGGCACAGATACGCAGTATTTT; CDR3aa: CASSPTGVRGTDTQYF
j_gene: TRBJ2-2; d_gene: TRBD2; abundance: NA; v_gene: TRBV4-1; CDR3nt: TGCGCCAGCAGCTCCCAGGGACTAGCGGGAGCTAAGAGGGAGCTGTTTTTT; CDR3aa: CASSSQGLAGAKRELFF
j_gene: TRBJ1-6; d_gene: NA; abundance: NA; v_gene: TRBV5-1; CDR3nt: TGCGCCAGCAGCTTGGGGAGGGGCTTATCACCCCTCCACTTT; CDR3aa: CASSLGRGLSPLHF
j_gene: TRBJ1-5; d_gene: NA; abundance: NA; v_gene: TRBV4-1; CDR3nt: TGCGCCAGCAGCCAAGACTTTTTCAGAAATCAGCCCCAGCATTTT; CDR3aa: CASSQDFFRNQPQHF
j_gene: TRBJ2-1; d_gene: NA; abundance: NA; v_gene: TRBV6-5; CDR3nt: TGTGCCAGCAGTGACTCCACTAGCTGGGTCAATGAGCAGTTCTTC; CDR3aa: CASSDSTSWVNEQFF
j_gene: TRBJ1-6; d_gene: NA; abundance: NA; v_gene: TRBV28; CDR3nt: TGTGCCAGCAGTTTAAAGGGGCGGCCCCTCCACTTT; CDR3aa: CASSLKGRPLHF
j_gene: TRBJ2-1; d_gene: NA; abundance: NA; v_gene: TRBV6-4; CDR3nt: TGTGCCAGCAGTAAGGAGTCAGGGCTGAACAATGAGCAGTTCTTC; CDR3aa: CASSKESGLNNEQFF
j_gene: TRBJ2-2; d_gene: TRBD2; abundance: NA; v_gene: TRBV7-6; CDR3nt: TGTGCCAGCAGCTCCGCCCTTGGACTAGCGGGAAACACCGGGGAGCTGTTTTTT; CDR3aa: CASSSALGLAGNTGELFF
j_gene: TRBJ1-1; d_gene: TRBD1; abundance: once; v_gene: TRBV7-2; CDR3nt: TGTGCCAGCAGCTTAGATAGGGGGACAGCACGCACTGAAGCTTTCTTT; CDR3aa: CASSLDRGTARTEAFF
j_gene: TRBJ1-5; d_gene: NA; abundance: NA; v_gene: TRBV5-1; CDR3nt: TGCGCCAGCAGCTTGGACAGCAGGGGCAATCAGCCCCAGCATTTT; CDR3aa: CASSLDSRGNQPQHF
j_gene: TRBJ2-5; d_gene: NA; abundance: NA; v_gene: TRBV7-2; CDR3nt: TGTGCCAGCAGCTTCGGGACTGTTCTGGAGACCCAGTACTTC; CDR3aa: CASSFGTVLETQYF
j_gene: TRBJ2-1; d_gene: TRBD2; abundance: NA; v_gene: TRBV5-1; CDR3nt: TGCGCCAGCAGCTTGGCGACTAGCGGGAGTCTTTACAATGAGCAGTTCTTC; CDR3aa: CASSLATSGSLYNEQFF
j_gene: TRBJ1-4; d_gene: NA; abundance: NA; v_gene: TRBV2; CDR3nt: TGTGCCAGCAGTGTACAGGGTCGAACTAATGAAAAACTGTTTTTT; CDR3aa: CASSVQGRTNEKLFF
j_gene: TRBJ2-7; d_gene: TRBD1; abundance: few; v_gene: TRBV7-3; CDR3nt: TGTGCCAGCAGCTTAATGGGGACAGGAGAATCCTACGAGCAGTACTTC; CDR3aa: CASSLMGTGESYEQYF
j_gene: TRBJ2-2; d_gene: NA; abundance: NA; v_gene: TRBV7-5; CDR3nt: TGTGCCAGAAGCTTAATGGGCCTACAGGGCGGGGAGCTGTTTTTT; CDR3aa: CARSLMGLQGGELFF
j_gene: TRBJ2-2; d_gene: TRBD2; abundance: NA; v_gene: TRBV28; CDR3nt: TGTGCCAGCAGTTTATACGTGCGGCTAGCGGGAGGAACCGGGGAGCTGTTTTTT; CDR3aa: CASSLYVRLAGGTGELFF
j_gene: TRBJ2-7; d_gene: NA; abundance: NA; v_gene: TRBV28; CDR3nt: TGTGCCAGCAGTTTATATGAGGGCCAGCAGTACTTC; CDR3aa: CASSLYEGQQYF
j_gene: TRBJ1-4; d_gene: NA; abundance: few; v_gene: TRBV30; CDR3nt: TGTGCCTGGAGTGTGGGGCGGGGTGAAAAACTGTTTTTT; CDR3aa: CAWSVGRGEKLFF
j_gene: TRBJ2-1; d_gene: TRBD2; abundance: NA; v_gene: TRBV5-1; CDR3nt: TGCGCCAGCAGTTTAGCGGGAGGGTCCTTTAGCTCCTTCAATGAGCAGTTCTTC; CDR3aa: CASSLAGGSFSSFNEQFF
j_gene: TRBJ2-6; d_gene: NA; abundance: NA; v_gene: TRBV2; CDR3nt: TGTGCCAGCAGTGAAGCGGAGGGCTCTGGGGCCAACGTCCTGACTTTC; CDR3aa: CASSEAEGSGANVLTF
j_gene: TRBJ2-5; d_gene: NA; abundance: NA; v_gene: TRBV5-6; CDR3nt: TGTGCCAGCAGCTTGGGTAGGAGAGAGACCCAGTACTTC; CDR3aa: CASSLGRRETQYF
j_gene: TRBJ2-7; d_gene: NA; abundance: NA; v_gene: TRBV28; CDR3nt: TGTGCCACCAGACGGGATGGAAGTAGTGGCGAGCAGTACTTC; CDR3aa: CATRRDGSSGEQYF
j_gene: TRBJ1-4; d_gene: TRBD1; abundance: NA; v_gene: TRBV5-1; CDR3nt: TGCGCCAGCAGCTGGACAGGGCCTTTTGAAAAACTGTTTTTT; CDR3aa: CASSWTGPFEKLFF
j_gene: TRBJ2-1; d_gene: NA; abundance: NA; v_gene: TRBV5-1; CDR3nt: TGCGCCAGCAGCTTAATCGCGGCCTATGAGCAGTTCTTC; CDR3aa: CASSLIAAYEQFF
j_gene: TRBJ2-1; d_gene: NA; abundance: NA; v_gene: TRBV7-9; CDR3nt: TGTGCCAGCAGCTTTCCTACGGGGTACAATGAGCAGTTCTTC; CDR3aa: CASSFPTGYNEQFF